The clone carrying this T cell receptor (beta chain) was detected only a few times. The CDR3 consists of 15 residues. V lost 4 bases, J lost 2 bases, and 4 bases stayed unmatched. From germline, CDR1 is MGHRA and CDR2 YSYEKL. Amplification of TCR beta CDR3 regions was performed using RNA transcripts as template. During a first-round RT-PCR of the TCR CDR3, the HTBI primer set was used. From the multiplex PCR reads, TCRdb called clonotypes with MiXCR, one entry per CDR3 protein. Found here are a few hundred thousand distinct CDR3 sequences, approximately 18% of them singletons; the top ten hold 15% to 17%. This sample was taken from a study of T cells in Graves' hyperthyroidism and ophthalmopathy.

The TCR comes from a woman between 35 and 50 years old with Graves' ophthalmopathy. Sequencing was done on a sample of blood. The chain employs TRBV4-1 and TRBJ1-2; 10 positions agree with TRBD1. CDR3 DNA: TGCGCCAGCAGCCCAGAGGGACAGGGGAACTATGGCTACACCTTC. It specifies CASSPEGQGNYGYTF.